The T cell receptor beta chain described here comes from a study of post-analysis software for immune sequencing data. Turning to the study itself: Relapsing-remitting, secondary progressive and progressive-relapsing multiple sclerosis courses were included.

General observations from the study: There were five or six TRBV segments more frequent in patients than controls, and TRBV5-6, TRBV5-1 and TRBV20-1 were among them. Controls showed significantly higher normalized Chao1 diversity than did multiple sclerosis patients. F measure clustering grouped samples strongly by preparation batch.

In germline, CDR1 is SGDLS, CDR2 YYNGEE. This CDR3 spans 12 amino acids. V lost 5 bases and J lost 5, with 10 bases in between. With regard to this clonotype: Its antigen remains unidentified.

TCR beta libraries were prepared from cDNA with unique molecular identifiers. Input of about 0.9 to 10 million T cells yielded a few hundred thousand cDNA molecules. TCRdb fed the PCR reads into MiXCR, producing one record per CDR3 protein. The table lists 750,000 to 900,000 distinct CDR3 sequences, about half of them singletons. The sequencing input was blood. The receptor was derived from a girl aged 10 to 17 with multiple sclerosis. This chain connects TRBV9 to TRBJ2-5, with unresolved D. CDR3 loop: CASSEQEETQYF. CDR3 DNA: TGTGCCAGCAGTGAACAAGAGGAGACCCAGTACTTC.